This T cell receptor beta chain comes out of a study of T cells in Graves' hyperthyroidism and ophthalmopathy. The TCR beta CDR3 regions underwent amplification using RNA transcripts as the source. HTBI primers were the set used in a first-round RT-PCR of the TCR CDR3. TCRdb ran MiXCR on the multiplex PCR reads and lists one entry per CDR3 protein. The table includes about 210,000 distinct CDR3 sequences, about a sixth detected once. The sequenced sample consisted of blood. The origin of this receptor is a man aged 45-65 years with Graves' hyperthyroidism.

CDR3 coding DNA: TGTGCCAGCAAGGGGCGGGACAGGGCCTCCTACGAGCAGTACTTC. It specifies CASKGRDRASYEQYF. The chain has TRBV27 and TRBJ2-7, with 9 bases matching TRBD1. Trimming at V came to 7 bases and at J to 0 bases, leaving 7 bases not matched to a gene. Germline CDR1 reads MNHEY; CDR2 reads SMNVEV (reference sequence). The length of the CDR3 is 15 residues.